A selection of T cell receptor beta chains follows, all from one sample in a study of shared clonotypes between healthy human individuals. Libraries were prepared by immunoSEQ multiplex PCR; TCRdb keeps only in-frame clonotypes and omits some of them. Here the sample spans some 1.1 million clones, approximately 80% being singletons. Sequencing was performed on memory CD4+ T cells from PBMCs. The receptor set was obtained from a young man in good health. Some clones in this sample may be carry-over from other donors' samples. The CDR3 runs from the conserved cysteine through the conserved F or W. A D gene is named only where the DNA matches it firmly. The size field is filled for only some rows; it gives once, few, many or a size class.

>.|once|TRBJ2-3|TRBV11-2
TGTGCCAGCAGCCAACGGGGTCGGTTCACAGATACGCAGTATTTT
CASSQRGRFTDTQYF
>TRBD2|.|TRBJ2-5|TRBV2
TGTGCCAGCAGTGAGTTACTAGCGGGAGAAGAGACCCAGTACTTC
CASSELLAGEETQYF
>TRBD2|few|TRBJ2-5|TRBV4-3
TGCGCCAGCAGCCAAGGGGCTAGCGGTCTTATGGAGACCCAGTACTTC
CASSQGASGLMETQYF
>.|.|TRBJ1-1|TRBV5-4
TGTGCCAGCAGCTTTTGGATTCCTTGGGGTTTGAACACTGAAGCTTTCTTT
CASSFWIPWGLNTEAFF
>TRBD2|.|TRBJ2-3|TRBV5-1
TGCGCCAGCAGCCCGGTAGCGGGAAAGTTCTCCGCGCAGTATTTT
CASSPVAGKFSAQYF
>.|few|TRBJ1-5|TRBV7-9
TGTGCCAGCAGCTCGTCGTCGGTCATGGCCCAGCATTTT
CASSSSSVMAQHF
>.|once|TRBJ2-2|TRBV5-1
TGCGCCAGCAGCTTCCAGGGACTTAGGGGCGGGGAGCTGTTTTTT
CASSFQGLRGGELFF
>.|.|TRBJ2-2|TRBV6-5
TGTGCCAGCAGACCCGACAAGAACACCGGGGAGCTGTTTTTT
CASRPDKNTGELFF
>.|.|TRBJ2-5|TRBV7-9
TGTGCCAGCGGAGGGAGGGGGTTGCGATTACAAGAGACCCAGTACTTC
CASGGRGLRLQETQYF
>TRBD1|.|TRBJ1-5|TRBV28
TGTGCCAGCAGTGTCCGTTTGGGGACAGGGGCGAGCAATCAGCCCCAGCATTTT
CASSVRLGTGASNQPQHF
>.|.|TRBJ2-3|TRBV13
TGTGCCAGCAGCTTAGGAGCTAGCGCGGCAGATACGCAGTATTTT
CASSLGASAADTQYF
>.|.|TRBJ2-7|TRBV11-2
TGTGCCAGCAGCTTAGTCCAGGAATCCTACGAGCAGTACTTC
CASSLVQESYEQYF
>.|.|TRBJ2-5|TRBV19
TGTGCCAGTAGGGCAGGGAGAGACCGAATCCAAGAGACCCAGTACTTC
CASRAGRDRIQETQYF
>.|.|TRBJ2-7|TRBV19
TGTGCCAGTAGTATAGCGCCTCGGAGCGGCCTCTCCTACGAGCAGTACTTC
CASSIAPRSGLSYEQYF
>.|once|TRBJ2-3|TRBV21-1
TGTGCCAGCAGCAAAATTCCCTCGACTAGCGAGGAAACAGATACGCAGTATTTT
CASSKIPSTSEETDTQYF
>TRBD2|.|TRBJ2-7|TRBV10-1
TGCGCCAGCAGTGTGCTACTAGCGGGAGGGAAGTCCTACGAGCAGTACTTC
CASSVLLAGGKSYEQYF
>.|.|TRBJ2-1|TRBV18
TGTGCCAGCTCACCAGTCGACGGGTCCCGTCCTGGGGTGGAGCAGTTCTTC
CASSPVDGSRPGVEQFF
>.|once|TRBJ2-6|TRBV27
TGTGCCAGCAGTTATGACTCTGGGGCCAACGTCCTGACTTTC
CASSYDSGANVLTF
>.|.|TRBJ1-3|TRBV10-3
TGTGCCATCAGTGACAGTGTATCCGGAAACACCATATATTTT
CAISDSVSGNTIYF
>.|.|TRBJ2-2|TRBV7-2
TGTGCCAGCAGCTTAGAACAGAACGGAAGGGAGCTGTTTTTT
CASSLEQNGRELFF
>.|.|TRBJ2-5|TRBV4-1
TGCGCCAGCAGCCAAAGTCGTGAAGAGACCCAGTACTTC
CASSQSREETQYF
>.|.|TRBJ2-5|TRBV11-3
TGTGCCAGCAGCTCGCGGTCAGCGGCTGGAGAGACCCAGTACTTC
CASSSRSAAGETQYF
>.|.|TRBJ2-3|TRBV2
TGTGCCAGCAGTGAAGGCCCGCGGGATACGCAGTATTTT
CASSEGPRDTQYF
>.|.|TRBJ1-1|TRBV14
TGTGCCAGCAGCCATTCGCCGTGGGGGACTGAAGCTTTCTTT
CASSHSPWGTEAFF
>TRBD1|few|TRBJ1-4|TRBV6-5
TGTGCCAGCAGTCAGCAGGGGGGGATTGGAAAACTGTTTTTT
CASSQQGGIGKLFF
>TRBD1|.|TRBJ1-2|TRBV28
TGTGCCAGCAGTTTTACGTCTTTGGGACAGGGTCAGGGGAACTATGGCTACACCTTC
CASSFTSLGQGQGNYGYTF
>TRBD2|.|TRBJ2-3|TRBV5-1
TGCGCCAGCAGCCTAAGACTAGCGGGAGGCACAGATACGCAGTATTTT
CASSLRLAGGTDTQYF
>TRBD2|.|TRBJ2-7|TRBV6-5
TGTGCCAGCAGACAAACTAGCGGGAGGGCCTCCGAGCAGTACTTC
CASRQTSGRASEQYF
>TRBD1|.|TRBJ2-6|TRBV5-6
TGTGCCAGCAGCCTCATCAGGACAGGGGACACTGGGGCCAACGTCCTGACTTTC
CASSLIRTGDTGANVLTF
>.|.|TRBJ1-1|TRBV5-1
TGCGCCAGCAGCTTGGACAGGTTGAACACTGAAGCTTTCTTT
CASSLDRLNTEAFF
>TRBD1|.|TRBJ2-7|TRBV10-1
TGCGCCAGCAGTGACTGGACAGGGAACGAGCAGTACTTC
CASSDWTGNEQYF
>TRBD2|.|TRBJ2-7|TRBV4-3
TGCGCCAGCAGCCAGCAGCTAGCGGGAGTGGAGGGCGTAGAGCAGTACTTC
CASSQQLAGVEGVEQYF
>TRBD2|once|TRBJ2-2|TRBV28
TGTGCCAGCAGTCTAGCGGGGGCCATGGGCACCGGGGAGCTGTTTTTT
CASSLAGAMGTGELFF
>TRBD1|.|TRBJ2-7|TRBV4-3
TGCGCCAGCAGCCAAGATCACGGACAGGGCCTCTACGAGCAGTACTTC
CASSQDHGQGLYEQYF
>.|.|TRBJ1-6|TRBV30
TGTGCCTGGAGTGACCTGAATAATTCACCCCTCCACTTT
CAWSDLNNSPLHF
>TRBD2|.|TRBJ2-1|TRBV7-3
TGTGCCAGCAGCTCTAGCGGATCCTACAATGAGCAGTTCTTC
CASSSSGSYNEQFF
>.|many|TRBJ2-3|TRBV5-6
TGTGCCAGCACGCGTGCCGGGAAAGATACGCAGTATTTT
CASTRAGKDTQYF
>TRBD2|.|TRBJ2-2|TRBV6-5
TGTGCCAGCAGTCAAGTAGCGGGAGTAACCGGGGAGCTGTTTTTT
CASSQVAGVTGELFF
>.|.|TRBJ1-4|TRBV25-1
TGTGCCAGCAGTGAGTACAGGACTGCAACTAATGAAAAACTGTTTTTT
CASSEYRTATNEKLFF
>.|.|TRBJ2-2|TRBV19
TGTGCCAGTAGTGACTGGAGGAACACCGGGGAGCTGTTTTTT
CASSDWRNTGELFF
>TRBD2|.|TRBJ2-1|TRBV9
TGTGCCAGCAGCGTAGTGGCGGGAGGGCCAAGTGAGCAGTTCTTC
CASSVVAGGPSEQFF
>.|.|TRBJ2-7|TRBV5-4
TGTGCCAGCAGCTTGTGGAATACCTACGAGCAGTACTTC
CASSLWNTYEQYF
>.|.|TRBJ2-5|TRBV27
TGTGCCAGCAGTTTATCGACGGGCCAAGAGACCCAGTACTTC
CASSLSTGQETQYF
>.|.|TRBJ1-4|TRBV11-2
TGTGCCAGCAGCTTAGGAGGAGGGAACAAAGAAAAACTGTTTTTT
CASSLGGGNKEKLFF
>.|few|TRBJ1-1|TRBV29-1
TGCAGCGTTGCGGGGGGAGGGGCGAACACTGAAGCTTTCTTT
CSVAGGGANTEAFF
>.|.|TRBJ1-1|TRBV21-1
TGTGCCAGCAGCAAAGGGAGGGACAGGGACAGGGCGAACACTGAAGCTTTCTTT
CASSKGRDRDRANTEAFF
>TRBD1|.|TRBJ2-7|TRBV14
TGTGCCAGCAGGGCCGGGACAGGGGGCTCGTTTTATGGCGAGCAGTACTTC
CASRAGTGGSFYGEQYF
>TRBD1|.|TRBJ1-3|TRBV30
TGTGCCGCCCCGGGACAGGGTGGAGGAAACACCATATATTTT
CAAPGQGGGNTIYF
>.|.|TRBJ1-4|TRBV4-2
TGTGCCAGCAGCCAAGGTACTAATGAAAAACTGTTTTTT
CASSQGTNEKLFF